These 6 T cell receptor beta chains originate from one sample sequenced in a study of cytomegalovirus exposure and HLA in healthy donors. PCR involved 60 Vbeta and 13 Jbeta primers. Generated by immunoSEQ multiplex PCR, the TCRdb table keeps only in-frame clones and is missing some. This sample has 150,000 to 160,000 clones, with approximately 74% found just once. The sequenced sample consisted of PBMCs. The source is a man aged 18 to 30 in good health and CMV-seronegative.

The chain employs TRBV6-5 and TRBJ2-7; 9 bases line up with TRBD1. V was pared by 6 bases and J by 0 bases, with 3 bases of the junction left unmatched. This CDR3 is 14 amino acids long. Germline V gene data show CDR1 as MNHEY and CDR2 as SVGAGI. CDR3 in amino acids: CASRGTGISYEQYV. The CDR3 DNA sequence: TGTGCCAGCAGGGGGACAGGGATCTCCTACGAGCAGTACGTC.

CDR3 in DNA: TGTGCCAGCAGCGTAGGCAGGGACACTGAAGCTTTCTTT. It translates to CASSVGRDTEAFF. The chain uses TRBV9 and TRBJ1-1, with D possibly being TRBD1 (5 bases). Looked up from germline, CDR1 is SGDLS and CDR2 is YYNGEE. Trimming cost V 0 bases and J 3 bases, with 6 bases left between them. CDR3 length equals 13 residues.

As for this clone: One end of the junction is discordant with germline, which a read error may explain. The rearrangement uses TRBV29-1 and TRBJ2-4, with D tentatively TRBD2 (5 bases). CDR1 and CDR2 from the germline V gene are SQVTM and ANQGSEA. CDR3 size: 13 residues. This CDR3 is CSVTGLAKNSQYF. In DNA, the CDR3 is TGCAGCGTTACTGGGCTAGCCAAAAACAGTCAGTACTTC.

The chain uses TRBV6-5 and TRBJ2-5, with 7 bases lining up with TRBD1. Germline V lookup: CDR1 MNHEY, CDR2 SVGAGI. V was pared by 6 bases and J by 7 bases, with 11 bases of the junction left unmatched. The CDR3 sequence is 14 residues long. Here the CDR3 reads CASRSRDSQRTQYF. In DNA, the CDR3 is TGTGCCAGCAGGAGCCGGGACAGCCAAAGGACCCAGTACTTC.

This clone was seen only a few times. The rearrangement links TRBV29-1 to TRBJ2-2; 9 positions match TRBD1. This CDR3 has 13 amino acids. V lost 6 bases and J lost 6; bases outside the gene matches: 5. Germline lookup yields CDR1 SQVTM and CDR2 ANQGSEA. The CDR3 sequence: CSVGGQGPGELFF. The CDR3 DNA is TGCAGCGTGGGGGGACAGGGTCCCGGGGAGCTGTTTTTT.

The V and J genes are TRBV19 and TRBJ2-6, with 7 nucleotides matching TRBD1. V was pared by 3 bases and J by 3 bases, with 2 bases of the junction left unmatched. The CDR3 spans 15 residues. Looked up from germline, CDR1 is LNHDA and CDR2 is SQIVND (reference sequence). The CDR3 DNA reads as TGTGCCAGTAGTATCACAGGGGTTGGGGCCAACGTCCTGACTTTC. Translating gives CASSITGVGANVLTF.